Each of the 14 T cell receptor beta chains below was sequenced from the same sample in a study of cytomegalovirus exposure and HLA in healthy donors. Here immunoSEQ multiplex PCR was the method, and the copy in TCRdb shows in-frame clones only, minus some. The sample yields 250,000 to 300,000 clones, about 86% seen once. Material for sequencing was PBMCs. These receptors came from a woman aged 18 to 35 in good health and CMV-seronegative.

V usage is TRBV6-5 and J usage is TRBJ2-7; D not resolved. The CDR3 extends over 13 amino acids. Trimming took 3 bases from V and 3 from J, leaving 9 bases between them. Per germline, CDR1 MNHEY and CDR2 SVGAGI. CDR3 DNA: TGTGCCAGCAGTTATACCGAGCACTACGAGCAGTACTTC. Its translation: CASSYTEHYEQYF.

J is TRBJ2-1 and V is TRBV6-1; the match to TRBD1 covers 8 bases. The CDR3 is 16 amino acids. The germline gives CDR1 MNHNS, CDR2 SASEGT. V lost 3 bases to trimming and J lost 8 bases; unmatched junction nucleotides: 12. This CDR3 reads CASSETDRGENDEQFF. CDR3 coding DNA: TGTGCCAGCAGTGAGACCGACAGGGGAGAAAATGATGAGCAGTTCTTC.

This chain joins TRBV5-1 and TRBJ1-2; D is ambiguous. Trimming left V 0 bases short and J 6 bases short, with 9 bases between. The CDR3 runs to 13 residues. CDR1 SGHRS and CDR2 YFSETQ come from the germline V gene. This CDR3 reads CASSLEIADGYTF. DNA for the CDR3: TGCGCCAGCAGCTTGGAGATAGCAGATGGCTACACCTTC. The full variable domain, with the rest looked up from reference TRBV5-1 and TRBJ1-2, is KAGVTQTPRYLIKTRGQQVTLSCSPISGHRSVSWYQQTPGQGLQFLFEYFSETQRNKGNFPGRFSGRQFSNSRSEMNVSTLELGDSALYLCASSLEIADGYTFGSGTRLTVV.

The chain has TRBV29-1 and TRBJ1-2; 7 bases are shared with TRBD1. Germline trimming cut 6 bases from V and 4 bases from J; bases unmatched to any gene: 5. This CDR3 has 12 amino acids. Germline V gives CDR1 SQVTM, CDR2 ANQGSEA. The CDR3 sequence: CSVATGFYGYTF. CDR3 nucleotides: TGCAGCGTCGCGACAGGGTTCTATGGCTACACCTTC.

This clone was found once. The CDR3 reads CASGLDSNTEAFF. In DNA form, the CDR3 reads TGTGCTAGTGGTTTGGACAGTAACACTGAAGCTTTCTTT. This chain connects TRBV12-5 to TRBJ1-1; D is unclear. Trimming pared 1 base from V and 2 bases from J, leaving 5 bases between. Germline lookup yields CDR1 LGHNT and CDR2 FRNRAP. The CDR3 consists of 13 residues.

As DNA, the CDR3 is TGTGCCAGCAGCTTAGCGCTAGCGGGGGGAGGATACGAGCAGTACTTC. This translates into CASSLALAGGGYEQYF. The chain recombines TRBV7-2 with TRBJ2-7; 11 bases match TRBD2. Germline CDR1 is SGHTA and CDR2 is FQGNSA. CDR3 length equals 16 residues. Trimming took 0 bases from V and 4 from J; bases not matched to a gene: 5.

This sequence joins TRBV6-5 and TRBJ2-1, with D possibly matching TRBD2 (7 bases). Trimming took 2 bases from V and 4 from J, leaving 15 bases between them. Per germline, CDR1 MNHEY and CDR2 SVGAGI. CDR3 length equals 16 residues. The CDR3 nucleotides read TGTGCCAGCAGTTACCGCCTCGGGGGGCTATACAATGAGCAGTTCTTC. This codes for CASSYRLGGLYNEQFF.

The CDR3 DNA reads TGCGCCAGCAGCGTCAGACAGGGCGGGAACACTGAAGCTTTCTTT. Protein product: CASSVRQGGNTEAFF. J is TRBJ1-1 and V is TRBV5-1; 7 nucleotides agree with TRBD1. Trimming took 4 bases from V and 1 from J; bases not matched to a gene: 7. The CDR3 has 15 residues. Germline lookup yields CDR1 SGHRS and CDR2 YFSETQ.

The chain is built from TRBV2 and TRBJ2-5, with D perhaps TRBD2 (6 bases). Between the trimmed V and J ends, which lost 11 bases and 1 base, there was a span of 8 bases. The CDR3 runs 11 residues. Looked up from germline, CDR1 is SNHLY and CDR2 is FYNNEI. The CDR3 DNA sequence: TGTGCCGGCGGGATCCAAGAGACCCAGTACTTC. Amino acids: CAGGIQETQYF.

This chain connects TRBV10-1 to TRBJ1-1; a possible D gene is TRBD1 (5 bases). CDR3 size: 13 residues. V was clipped by 5 bases and J by 10 bases, with 17 bases between them. In germline, CDR1 is WNHNN, CDR2 SYGVQD (reference sequence). The CDR3 loop is CASSYDRDGTAFF. The CDR3 DNA reads as TGCGCCAGCAGTTATGACAGAGATGGAACAGCTTTCTTT.

The chain combines TRBV13 with TRBJ1-1, with TRBD1 as a possible D gene (5 bases). The V end was cut by 4 bases, the J end by 1 base, with 10 bases between. In germline, CDR1 is PRHDT, CDR2 FYEKMQ (reference sequence). This CDR3 has 14 residues. Written as DNA, the CDR3 is TGTGCCAGCAGCTATAATAGGGGGAACACTGAAGCTTTCTTT. This translates into CASSYNRGNTEAFF.

J is TRBJ2-3 and V is TRBV6-5; D remains unclear. The V end was cut by 7 bases, the J end by 4 bases, with 12 bases between. This CDR3 is 13 amino acids long. Germline CDR1 MNHEY, CDR2 SVGAGI. The CDR3 region has the DNA TGTGCCAGCAATCGAGGTGGTCCAGATACGCAGTATTTT. Protein product: CASNRGGPDTQYF.

The chain employs TRBV9 and TRBJ1-2; D may be TRBD1 (5 bases). CDR3 size: 14 residues. The V gene lost 4 bases and the J gene lost 7 bases, with 17 bases spanning the gap. Germline loops: CDR1 SGDLS, CDR2 YYNGEE. The chain's CDR3 is CASSPGGDQPGYTF. CDR3 DNA: TGTGCCAGCAGCCCCGGGGGGGATCAGCCTGGCTACACCTTC.

The genes are TRBV5-1 and TRBJ2-7; tentatively, D is TRBD1 (7 bases). Germline V lookup: CDR1 SGHRS, CDR2 YFSETQ. The V gene lost 4 bases and the J gene lost 2 bases, with 13 bases spanning the gap. This CDR3 region has 14 residues. The DNA of the CDR3 is TGCGCCAGCAGCCGCGGGACAGAAGCCTACGAGCAGTACTTC. This encodes CASSRGTEAYEQYF. Full variable domain (missing parts from reference TRBV5-1 and TRBJ2-7): KAGVTQTPRYLIKTRGQQVTLSCSPISGHRSVSWYQQTPGQGLQFLFEYFSETQRNKGNFPGRFSGRQFSNSRSEMNVSTLELGDSALYLCASSRGTEAYEQYFGPGTRLTVT.